This T cell receptor beta chain was captured in a study of blood T cell repertoires in COVID-19 (dated by TCRdb to about 2020). Concerning the study at large: Collaborator samples came from the United States, Italy and Spain and covered acute and convalescent phases of COVID-19. The material from the prospective study consisted of cDNA or gDNA derived from T cells, B-cell-depleted T cells, or PBMCs. Nearly every sample came with metadata listing a de-identified subject ID, COVID-19 status, age in years and sex. The dataset comprised deeply sampled blood TCRbeta repertoires from subjects exposed to, actively infected with, or recovered from COVID-19. A freely available public database, intended as a resource for researchers studying the immune response to SARS-CoV-2, is where the repertoires were released. Samples came from the ongoing ImmuneRACE study (first 160 participants) plus 1,254 subjects from 6 global collaborators. Where HLA class I and class II types were available, the types were taken from metadata supplied by the sample provider, not from assay-based typing.

Participants in the prospective study were aged roughly 18 to 89 years, lived in over 20 United States geographic areas, and enrolled through a virtual design. In the prospective study, participants were assigned to cohorts based on the clinical history participants reported in a screening survey and a study questionnaire. ImmuneRACE Cohort 3 recovered participants were defined by two consecutive negative NP/OP PCR tests, healthcare professional clearance, or symptom resolution. Mobile phlebotomists in the prospective study collected whole blood, serum and a nasopharyngeal or oropharyngeal swab from every participant. Prospective study participants could optionally give additional blood draws and questionnaires over an approximately 2-month period. Blood samples from the prospective study were shipped frozen or at room temperature prior to DNA extraction. Overall study outcomes, separate from this receptor: The amount of clinical and demographic metadata varied by source and participant and was provided uncurated.

TCRbeta CDR3 regions were amplified from genomic DNA by means of the immunoSEQ Assay, a bias-controlled multiplex PCR. In the paper's pipeline: The number of nucleated cells in each sample was estimated by amplification of reference gene primers within the assay. To quantify the absolute abundance of each unique TCRbeta CDR3 rearrangement, sequence reads were collapsed and filtered. For each sample, productive Simpson clonality was calculated as the square root of Simpson's diversity index over productive rearrangements. The table comes from immuneACCESS by way of TCRdb, which keeps in-frame sequences with V and J called. Part of the clones is missing from these tables; in studies checked, under half for an unresolved V gene and the rest for unknown reasons. That table gives V, J and clone size, and the DNA gave D and trimming. The sample table lists under 300,000 clones, 80% to 90% of them with a count of one. The top ten constitute roughly 10% of the sample.

The CDR3 covers 14 residues, taking in both the cysteine and the phenylalanine. Just the 42-base CDR3 DNA is kept, in frame starting at base 1. V is reduced by 0 bases and J by 5 bases, leaving a spacing of 11 bases between them. CDR1 and CDR2 are drawn from the germline V gene: MNHEY, SVGAGI. A word on this clone: Its antigen is not yet known. The record has no base qualities; no much larger clone is one base away.

Recombination joined TRBV6-5 with TRBJ2-7, with no confident D gene call. This TCR derives from a man in his forties who had recovered from COVID-19. Sequenced sample: PBMCs or T cells enriched from blood (not recorded which). The DNA sequence is TGTGCCAGCAGTTACTCGACAAATTCAAACGAGCAGTACTTC. It specifies CASSYSTNSNEQYF.